The clone carrying this T cell receptor beta chain was recorded once. The antigen remains undetermined. Only in-frame clones appear in the TCRdb table, and some are missing; sequencing was by immunoSEQ multiplex PCR. The profile covers around 2,100,000 clones, with roughly 95% appearing a single time and approximately 1% taken by the ten largest. The naive CD8 population came from CD45RO-negative cells selected for CCR7, without terminally differentiated effector memory CD45RA+ cells. Germline CDR1 reads SGHAT; CDR2 reads FQNNGV. Trimming stripped 5 bases from V and 1 base from J, with 10 bases between. This CDR3 has 14 amino acids. The data are from a study of shared clonotypes between healthy human individuals. Findings and limits, study-wide: Lower generation probabilities were found for non-shared clonotypes than for those shared by all four donors. Clonotype sharing across donors was expected to vary with sequencing depth.

Sequencing was carried out using naive CD8+ T cells sorted from blood. J is TRBJ2-3 and V is TRBV11-2; TRBD1 or TRBD2 may be the D gene (5 bases each). The source of this sequence is a young man in good health. The CDR3 sequence: CASSRLGGTDTQYF. CDR3 DNA sequence: TGTGCCAGCAGCCGCTTGGGGGGCACAGATACGCAGTATTTT.